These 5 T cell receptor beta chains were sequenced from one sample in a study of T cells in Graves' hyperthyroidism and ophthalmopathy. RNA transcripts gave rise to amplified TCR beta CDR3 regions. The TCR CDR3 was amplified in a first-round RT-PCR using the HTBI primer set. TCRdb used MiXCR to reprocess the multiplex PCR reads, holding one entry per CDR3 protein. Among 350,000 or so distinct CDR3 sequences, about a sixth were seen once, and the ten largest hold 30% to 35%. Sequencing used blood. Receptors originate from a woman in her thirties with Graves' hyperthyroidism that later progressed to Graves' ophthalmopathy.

CDR3 in amino acids: CASTDPREGEQFF. In DNA, the CDR3 is TGTGCCAGCACCGATCCACGGGAGGGTGAGCAGTTCTTC. The rearrangement joins TRBV7-9 to TRBJ2-1, with 8 positions matching TRBD2. V was clipped by 7 bases and J by 9 bases; unmatched bases: 8. Per germline, CDR1 SEHNR and CDR2 FQNEAQ (reference sequence). The CDR3 sequence is 13 residues long.

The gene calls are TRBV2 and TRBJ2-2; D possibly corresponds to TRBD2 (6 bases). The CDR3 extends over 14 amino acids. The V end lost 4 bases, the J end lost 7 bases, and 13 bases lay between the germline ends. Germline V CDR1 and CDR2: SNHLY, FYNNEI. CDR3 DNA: TGTGCCAGCAGTGGATTTCGGGGGATCGGGGAGCTGTTTTTT. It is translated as CASSGFRGIGELFF.

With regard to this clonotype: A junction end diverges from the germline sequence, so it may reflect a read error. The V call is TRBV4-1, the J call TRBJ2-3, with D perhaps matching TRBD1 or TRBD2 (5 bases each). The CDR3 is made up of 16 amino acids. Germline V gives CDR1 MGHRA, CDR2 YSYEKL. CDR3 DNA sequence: TGTGCCAGCAGCCCAAGTGAGTGGGGGAAGAGAGATACGCAATATTTT. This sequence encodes CASSPSEWGKRDTQYF.

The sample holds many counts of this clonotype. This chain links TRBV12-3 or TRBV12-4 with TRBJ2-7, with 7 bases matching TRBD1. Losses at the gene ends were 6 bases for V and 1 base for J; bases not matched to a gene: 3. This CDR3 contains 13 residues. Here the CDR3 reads CASSNRGSYEQYF. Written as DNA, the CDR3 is TGTGCCAGCAGCAACAGGGGTTCCTACGAGCAGTACTTC.

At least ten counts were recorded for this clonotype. The CDR3 loop reads CASSLQGGGTEQYF. Written as DNA, the CDR3 is TGTGCCAGCAGCCTCCAGGGTGGAGGTACCGAGCAGTACTTC. V usage is TRBV27 and J usage is TRBJ2-7, with D perhaps TRBD1 or TRBD2 (5 bases each). Trimming removed 6 bases from V and 6 bases from J, with 18 bases in between. CDR3 length equals 14 residues. CDR1 MNHEY and CDR2 SMNVEV come from the germline V gene (reference sequence).